This TCR beta chain was sequenced during a study of blood T cell repertoires in COVID-19. As for the study in general: Both acute and convalescent COVID-19 samples were obtained from the United States, Italy and Spain.

Germline CDR1 reads GTSNPN; CDR2 reads SVGIG (reference sequence). V lost 1 base, J lost 7 bases, and 11 bases lay in between. The CDR3 consists of 13 residues. Original data processing: By means of reference gene primer amplification, nucleated cell counts were estimated. The assay was immunoSEQ multiplex PCR, and TCRdb's table has in-frame clones only and misses some. V, J and clone size derive from that table, while D and trimming were established from the DNA sequence. This sample carries 400,000 to 450,000 clones, approximately 90% of them seen once, and the ten largest clones take around 1.1%. Participant age was roughly 18 to 90 years, and participants resided in fewer than 25 US areas. Cohort allocation depended upon clinical history that participants reported.

The rearrangement joins TRBV30 to TRBJ1-5; maybe TRBD1 (6 bases). The sequencing sample was made of PBMCs or T cells enriched from blood (not recorded which). This clonotype was sampled from a man younger than 45 who had recovered from COVID-19. The CDR3 is CAWSDSGEQPQHF. The CDR3 DNA reads as TGTGCCTGGAGTGACTCAGGGGAACAGCCCCAGCATTTT.